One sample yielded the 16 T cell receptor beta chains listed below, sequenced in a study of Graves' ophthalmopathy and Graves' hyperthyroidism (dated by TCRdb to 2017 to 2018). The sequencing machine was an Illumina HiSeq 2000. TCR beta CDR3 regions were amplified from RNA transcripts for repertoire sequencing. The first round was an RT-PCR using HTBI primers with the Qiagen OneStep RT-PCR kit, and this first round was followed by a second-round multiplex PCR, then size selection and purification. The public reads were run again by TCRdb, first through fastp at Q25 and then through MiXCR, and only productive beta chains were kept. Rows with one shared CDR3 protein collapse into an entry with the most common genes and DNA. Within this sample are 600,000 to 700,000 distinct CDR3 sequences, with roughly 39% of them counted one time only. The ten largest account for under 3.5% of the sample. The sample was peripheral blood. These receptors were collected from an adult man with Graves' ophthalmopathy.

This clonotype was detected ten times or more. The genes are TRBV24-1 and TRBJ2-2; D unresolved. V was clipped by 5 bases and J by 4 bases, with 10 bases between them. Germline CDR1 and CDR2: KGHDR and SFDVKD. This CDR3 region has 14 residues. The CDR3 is CATSGVTRTGELFF. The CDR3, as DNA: TGTGCCACCAGTGGAGTGACGCGCACCGGGGAGCTGTTTTTT.

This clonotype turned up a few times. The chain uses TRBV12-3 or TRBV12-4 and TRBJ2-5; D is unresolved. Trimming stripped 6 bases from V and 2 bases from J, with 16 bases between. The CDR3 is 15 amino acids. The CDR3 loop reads CASRGWSVIQETQYF. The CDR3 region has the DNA TGTGCCAGCAGGGGTTGGTCAGTAATTCAAGAGACCCAGTACTTC.

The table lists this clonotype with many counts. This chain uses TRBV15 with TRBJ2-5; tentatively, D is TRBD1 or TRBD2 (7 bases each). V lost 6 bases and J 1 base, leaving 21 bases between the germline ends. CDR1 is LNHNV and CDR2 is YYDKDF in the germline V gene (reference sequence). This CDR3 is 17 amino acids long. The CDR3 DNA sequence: TGTGCCACCAGTAGGACCCACAGGGAGGGGGCCCAAGAGACCCAGTACTTC. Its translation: CATSRTHREGAQETQYF.

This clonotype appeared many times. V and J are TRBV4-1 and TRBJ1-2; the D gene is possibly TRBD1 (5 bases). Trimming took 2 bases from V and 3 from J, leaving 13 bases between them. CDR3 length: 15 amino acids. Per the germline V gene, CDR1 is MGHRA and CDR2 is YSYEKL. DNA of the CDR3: TGCGCCAGCAGCCAACGTTTACAGGCCCACTATGGCTACACCTTC. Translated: CASSQRLQAHYGYTF.

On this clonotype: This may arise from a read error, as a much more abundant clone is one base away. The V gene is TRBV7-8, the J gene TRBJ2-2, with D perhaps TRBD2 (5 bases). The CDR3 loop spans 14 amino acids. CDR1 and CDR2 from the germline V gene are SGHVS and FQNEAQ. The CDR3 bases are TGTGCCAGCAGCGTATTCCGGGAAACCGGGGAGCCGTTTTTT. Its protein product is CASSVFRETGEPFF.

CDR3 protein: CASRNPGGGRVGTGELFF. Written as DNA, the CDR3 is TGTGCCAGCAGAAACCCAGGAGGGGGTCGGGTGGGCACCGGGGAGCTGTTTTTT. The chain recombines TRBV6-5 with TRBJ2-2; D may be TRBD1 or TRBD2 (6 bases each). Germline CDR1 is MNHEY and CDR2 is SVGAGI. Trimming left V 6 bases short and J 4 bases short, with 24 bases between. CDR3 length: 18 residues.

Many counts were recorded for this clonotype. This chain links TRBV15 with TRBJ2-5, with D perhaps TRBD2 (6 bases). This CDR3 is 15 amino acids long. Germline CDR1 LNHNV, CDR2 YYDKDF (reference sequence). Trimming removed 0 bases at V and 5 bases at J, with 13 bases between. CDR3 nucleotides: TGTGCCACCAGCAGAGATCCGAGGAGGGAGGAGACCCAGTACTTC. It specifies CATSRDPRREETQYF.

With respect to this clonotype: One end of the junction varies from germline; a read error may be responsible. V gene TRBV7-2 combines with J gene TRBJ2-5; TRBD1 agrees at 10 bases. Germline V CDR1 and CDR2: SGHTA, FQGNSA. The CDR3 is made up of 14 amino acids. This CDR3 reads CASSLGQGPETQYF. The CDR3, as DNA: TGCGCCAGCAGCTTGGGACAGGGGCCAGAGACCCAGTACTTC. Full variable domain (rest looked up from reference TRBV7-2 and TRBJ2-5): GAGVSQSPSNKVTEKGKDVELRCDPISGHTALYWYRQSLGQGLEFLIYFQGNSAPDKSGLPSDRFSAERTGGSVSTLTIQRTQQEDSAVYLCASSLGQGPETQYFGPGTRLLVL.

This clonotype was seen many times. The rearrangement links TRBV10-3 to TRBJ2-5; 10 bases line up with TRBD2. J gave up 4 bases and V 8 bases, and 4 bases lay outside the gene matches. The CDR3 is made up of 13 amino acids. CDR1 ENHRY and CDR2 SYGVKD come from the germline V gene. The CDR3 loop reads CAIRVAGGETQYF. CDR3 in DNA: TGTGCCATCCGAGTAGCGGGGGGAGAGACCCAGTACTTC.

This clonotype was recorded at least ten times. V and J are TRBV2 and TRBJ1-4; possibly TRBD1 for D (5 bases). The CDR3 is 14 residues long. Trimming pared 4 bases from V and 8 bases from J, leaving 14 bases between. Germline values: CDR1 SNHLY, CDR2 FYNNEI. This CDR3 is CASSVSGIVEKLFF. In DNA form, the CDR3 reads TGTGCCAGCAGTGTGTCAGGGATAGTGGAAAAACTGTTTTTT.

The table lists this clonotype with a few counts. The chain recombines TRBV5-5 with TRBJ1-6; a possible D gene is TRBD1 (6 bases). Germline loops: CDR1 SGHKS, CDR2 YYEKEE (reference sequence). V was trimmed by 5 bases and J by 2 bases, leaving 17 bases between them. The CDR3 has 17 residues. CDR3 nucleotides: TGTGCCAGCAGTCCCGGACAGCTACGAACCTATAATTCACCCCTCCACTTT. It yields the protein CASSPGQLRTYNSPLHF.

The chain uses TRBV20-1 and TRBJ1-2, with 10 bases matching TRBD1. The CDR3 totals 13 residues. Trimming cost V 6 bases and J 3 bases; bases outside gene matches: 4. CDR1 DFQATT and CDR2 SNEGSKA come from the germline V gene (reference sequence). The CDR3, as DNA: TGCAGTGCCGGACAGGGGGGCGACTATGGCTACACCTTC. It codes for CSAGQGGDYGYTF.

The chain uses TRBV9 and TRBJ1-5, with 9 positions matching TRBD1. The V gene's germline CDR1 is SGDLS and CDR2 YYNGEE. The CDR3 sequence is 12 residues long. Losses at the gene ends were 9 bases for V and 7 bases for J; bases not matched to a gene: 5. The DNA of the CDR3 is TGTGCCATACAGGGGGCACGGCAGCCCCAGCATTTT. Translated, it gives CAIQGARQPQHF.

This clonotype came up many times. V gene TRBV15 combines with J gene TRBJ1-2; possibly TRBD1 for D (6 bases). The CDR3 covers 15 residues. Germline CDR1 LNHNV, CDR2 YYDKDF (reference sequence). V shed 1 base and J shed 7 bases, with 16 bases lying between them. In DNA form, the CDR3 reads TGTGCCACCAGCAGAGCGGGACAAAGCGGAGCTGGCTACACCTTC. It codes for CATSRAGQSGAGYTF.

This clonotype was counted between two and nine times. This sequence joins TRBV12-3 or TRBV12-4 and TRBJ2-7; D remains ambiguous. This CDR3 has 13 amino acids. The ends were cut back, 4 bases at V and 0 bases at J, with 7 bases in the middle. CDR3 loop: CASSWAASYEQYF. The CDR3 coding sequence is TGTGCCAGCAGTTGGGCCGCCTCCTACGAGCAGTACTTC.

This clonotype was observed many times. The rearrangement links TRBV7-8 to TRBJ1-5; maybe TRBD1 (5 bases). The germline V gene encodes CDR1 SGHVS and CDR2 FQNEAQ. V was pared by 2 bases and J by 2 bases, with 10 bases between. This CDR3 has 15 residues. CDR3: CASSLSTVGNQPQHF. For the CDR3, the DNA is TGTGCCAGCAGCTTATCGACAGTTGGCAATCAGCCCCAGCATTTT.